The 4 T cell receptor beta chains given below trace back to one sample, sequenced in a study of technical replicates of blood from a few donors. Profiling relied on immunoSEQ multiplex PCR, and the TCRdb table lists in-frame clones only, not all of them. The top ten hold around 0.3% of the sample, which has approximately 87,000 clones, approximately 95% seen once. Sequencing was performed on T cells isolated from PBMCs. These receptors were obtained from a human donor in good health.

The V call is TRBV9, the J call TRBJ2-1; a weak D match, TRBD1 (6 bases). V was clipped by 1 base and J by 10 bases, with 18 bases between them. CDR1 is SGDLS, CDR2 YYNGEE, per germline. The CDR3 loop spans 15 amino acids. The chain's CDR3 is CASSVLMGAHGEQFF. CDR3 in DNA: TGTGCCAGCAGCGTACTGATGGGGGCCCATGGGGAGCAGTTCTTC. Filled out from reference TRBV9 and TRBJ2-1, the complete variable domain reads DSGVTQTPKHLITATGQRVTLRCSPRSGDLSVYWYQQSLDQGLQFLIQYYNGEERAKGNILERFSAQQFPDLHSELNLSSLELGDSALYFCASSVLMGAHGEQFFGPGTRLTVL.

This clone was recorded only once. Written as DNA, the CDR3 is TGTGCTAGTGGTTTGCAGGGCTACAATGAGCAGTTCTTC. This translates into CASGLQGYNEQFF. This chain connects TRBV12-5 to TRBJ2-1; tentative D call: TRBD1 (5 bases). The CDR3 is made up of 13 amino acids. The germline V gene encodes CDR1 LGHNT and CDR2 FRNRAP. Trimming took off 2 bases at V and 3 bases at J, with 5 bases between the two ends.

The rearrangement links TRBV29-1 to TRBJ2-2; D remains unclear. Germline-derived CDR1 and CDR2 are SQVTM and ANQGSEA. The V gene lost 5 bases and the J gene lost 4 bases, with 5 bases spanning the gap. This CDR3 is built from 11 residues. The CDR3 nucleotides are TGCAGCGTTTTCAGCACCGGGGAGCTGTTTTTT. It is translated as CSVFSTGELFF.

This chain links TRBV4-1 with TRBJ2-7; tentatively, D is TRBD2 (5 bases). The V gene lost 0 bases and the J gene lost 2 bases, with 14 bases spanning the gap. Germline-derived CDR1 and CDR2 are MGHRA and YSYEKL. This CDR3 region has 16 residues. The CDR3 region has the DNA TGCGCCAGCAGCCAAGAGGGAATCGGGGTAACCTACGAGCAGTACTTC. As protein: CASSQEGIGVTYEQYF.